This TCR beta chain was sequenced for a study of cytotoxic CD8 clonotypes in ibrutinib-treated CLL. The assay was immunoSEQ multiplex PCR, and TCRdb's table has in-frame clones only and misses some. Among around 15,000 clones, roughly two thirds were seen once, and the ten largest hold 15% to 20%. Germline CDR1 and CDR2: SGHAT and FQNNGV. This CDR3 is built from 13 residues. Trimming pared 6 bases from V and 4 bases from J, leaving 12 bases between. The chain recombines TRBV11-2 with TRBJ2-5; possibly TRBD1 or TRBD2 for D (5 bases each). Sequenced material: PBMCs, taken before ibrutinib treatment. The clonotype originates from a human donor with chronic lymphocytic leukemia. The CDR3 DNA sequence: TGTGCCAGCAGTCTCGGGACCGCAGAGACCCAGTACTTC. The encoded protein is CASSLGTAETQYF.